This TCR beta chain was sequenced for a study of human T cells and chemical hapten exposure. In the study overall: TCR yields per sample varied mostly from small pooled library volume differences.

The library gave individual cDNA molecules unique molecular identifiers. Authors' data handling: Ranging from roughly 20,000 to 750,000, TCR counts per sample had a median value of 95,638. TCRdb reprocessed the RACE reads via MiXCR and lists one record per CDR3 protein. The V and J calls come from TCRdb's annotation, not from the publication. The data hold 25,000 to 35,000 distinct CDR3 sequences, with over 7% observed a single time. This CDR3 contains 11 residues. Trimming removed 3 bases from V and 10 bases from J, with 9 bases in between. Per the germline V gene, CDR1 is SGHTA and CDR2 is FQGNSA. Indicated time point: healthy volunteer bleed at 2 weeks. Unfractionated whole blood yielded total RNA.

Sequencing input: whole blood. The chain links TRBV7-2 to TRBJ1-2; D possibly corresponds to TRBD1 (5 bases). The TCR comes from a human donor in good health. Some clones in this sample may be carry-over from other donors' samples. The CDR3 DNA follows: TGTGCCAGCAGCTTTCAGGGCCCCTACACCTTC. Encoded protein: CASSFQGPYTF.